This section outlines one T cell receptor (beta chain) sequence together with its context. This clonotype was seen just once. It has no known antigen specificity. The record has no base qualities; no much larger clone is one base away. A solitary read yields weak support. Starting from approximately 460 ng total RNA, TCRbeta-specific cDNA was produced by reverse transcription with a constant-region primer and ProtoScript II reverse transcriptase. The TCRbeta libraries were prepared through three rounds of nested multiplex PCR following a slightly modified ARM-PCR procedure. The first two PCR rounds used multiplex TRBV1-TRBV30 forward primers with a Cbeta reverse primer, each for 10 to 11 cycles. Sample barcodes and Illumina adapters were added in a final 25-cycle PCR using Deep VentR polymerase. Before sequencing, amplicons of 200-500 bp were gel-purified using a QIAquick gel extraction kit. TCRbeta amplicons were sequenced on an Illumina HiSeq 2500 with 250-bp paired-end reads. The original methods were these. To recover full CDR3 sequences, reads were quality-trimmed using Trimmomatic v0.33 and paired reads were then merged using FLASH v1.2.11. V, D and J germline segments were assigned to the rearranged TCRbeta sequences using MiGEC v1.2.1b. Clonotype statistics and Shannon-Wiener diversity indices were calculated with VDJtools v1.0.0. To reduce sampling bias, subsequent analyses other than the diversity analysis used only the 250 most abundant clonotypes in each sample. In-frame beta chains were kept once TCRdb had trimmed the public reads at Q25 with fastp and called clones with MiXCR. Rows matching on CDR3 protein sequence are summarized as one entry with the most common DNA and genes. TCRdb, not the original authors, processed these V and J calls. The sample table contains some 120,000 distinct CDR3 sequences; only one count was recorded for around 64% of them. The ten largest clones add up to about 8% of the sample.

Trimming removed 2 bases from V and 5 bases from J, leaving 13 bases between the germline ends. Reading the germline V gene (reference sequence) gives CDR1 SGHAT and CDR2 FQDESV. CDR3 length: 14 amino acids, cysteine to phenylalanine. Here the CDR3 DNA is all that survives: 42 bases in frame from base 1. Without any cell sorting, total RNA and DNA were extracted together from roughly 20-30 mg of bulk tissue using the AllPrep DNA/RNA mini kit. Between November 2015 and March 2016, roughly five patients in China with histopathologically diagnosed primary liver carcinoma had their tumors surgically resected. At the time of sampling, the patients were treatment-naive and had chronic HBV infection. Each tumor was sampled at five spatially separated regions: the superior, inferior, left-lateral and right-lateral poles and the tumor centre. Histological examination found more than 80% viable tumor cells in every tumor sample. Pieces of fresh tumor and adjacent tissue were cut in half, with one half kept in RNAlater at -80 degrees C and the other half sent for histology.

These data come from a study of tumor-infiltrating lymphocytes in primary liver carcinoma (dated by TCRdb to about 2017). In the study overall: Of the five patients (three men and two women, aged 30 to 69 years), four had hepatocellular carcinoma and one had combined HCC and intrahepatic cholangiocarcinoma. The five patients had tumors of stage T1-T3 N0M0, with maximum diameters ranging from roughly 4.2 to 10 cm. Roughly 3.5 to 7.5 million productive TCRbeta reads were obtained per sample, and no significant difference in read depth was found between tissue types. The study combined TCRbeta repertoire sequencing, expression microarrays and whole-exome sequencing across five regions of each liver tumor, with adjacent normal tissue and blood. Agilent mRNA microarray profiling was performed on the approximately 25 tumor region samples to relate TCRbeta repertoire diversity to the local molecular phenotype. A total of roughly 35 specimens from 5 patients, comprising approximately 25 tumor regions, 5 adjacent noncancerous liver tissues and 5 peripheral blood samples, were covered by TCRbeta repertoire sequencing. Reproducibility between technical replicate repertoires was high, with correlation coefficients above 0.95 and mean shared-clone rates approximately 0.91.

Broad study findings and their caveats: The top 250 clones made up a significantly larger repertoire fraction in tumors than in blood (p = 0.039). Only roughly 7-24% of top clones appeared in all five regions of a tumor, which suggests that tumor-infiltrating T cells are spatially heterogeneous. Repertoire overlap was found to be higher between tumor regions (mean roughly 35%) than between tumor-adjacent (17%) or tumor-blood (about 14%) pairs, consistent with antigen-driven expansion. The study included only four to six patients, and the authors note findings should be validated in a larger study. Bulk unsorted samples precluded comparing CD4+ and CD8+ T cell repertoires. Only the TCR beta chain was sequenced, which likely underestimates true repertoire diversity because unpaired alpha chains were not captured.

The receptor was derived from a woman aged 60-75 years with primary liver carcinoma and hepatitis B virus infection. The rearrangement combines TRBV11-1 with TRBJ2-7; the D gene is possibly TRBD1 or TRBD2, each agreeing over 5 bases. The sample taken for sequencing was liver tumor tissue from sampling region 3. The intended sense of this specimen's cell subset or site label: tumor region T3, left-lateral pole. The DNA sequence is TGTGCCAGCAGCTTACACCACGGGACCCACGAGCAGTACTTC. The resulting protein is CASSLHHGTHEQYF.